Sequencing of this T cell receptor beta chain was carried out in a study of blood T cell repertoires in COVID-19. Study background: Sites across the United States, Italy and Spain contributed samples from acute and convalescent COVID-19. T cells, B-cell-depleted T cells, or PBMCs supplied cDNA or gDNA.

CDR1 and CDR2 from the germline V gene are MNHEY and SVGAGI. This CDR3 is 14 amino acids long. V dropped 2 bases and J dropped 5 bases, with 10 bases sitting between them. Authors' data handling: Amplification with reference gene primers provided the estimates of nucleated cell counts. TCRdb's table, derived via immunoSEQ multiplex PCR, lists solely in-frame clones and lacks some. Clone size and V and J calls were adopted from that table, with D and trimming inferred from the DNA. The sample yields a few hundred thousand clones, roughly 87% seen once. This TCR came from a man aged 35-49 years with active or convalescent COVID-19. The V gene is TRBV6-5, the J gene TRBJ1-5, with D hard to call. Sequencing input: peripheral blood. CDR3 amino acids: CASSYAQGDQPQHF. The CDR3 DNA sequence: TGTGCCAGCAGTTACGCCCAAGGAGATCAGCCCCAGCATTTT.